This is a list of T cell receptor beta chains from one sample in a study of beta chain features in type 1 diabetes. TCRdb's table, derived via immunoSEQ multiplex PCR, lists solely in-frame clones and lacks some. The table lists nearly 250,000 clones, roughly 15% of them singletons, with about 0.027% in the top ten. The source material was naive CD4+ T cells from blood. The receptors shown here come from a woman aged 40 to 55 in good health. The CDR3 runs from the conserved cysteine through the conserved F or W. Fields, in order: V gene, D gene, J gene, clone size, CDR3 protein, CDR3 DNA. D genes are given only for firm matches. Some rows have no size entry. The others give once, few or many, or a class for an expanded clone.

TRBV21-1	NA	TRBJ1-2	few	CASRDSTYGYTF	TGTGCCAGCCGGGACAGTACCTATGGCTACACCTTC
TRBV9	TRBD1	TRBJ2-1	NA	CASSVATGQGWNEQFF	TGTGCCAGCAGCGTAGCTACGGGACAGGGGTGGAATGAGCAGTTCTTC
TRBV5-1	TRBD1	TRBJ2-7	few	CASSLGQGPSYEQYF	TGCGCCAGCAGCTTGGGACAGGGACCTTCCTACGAGCAGTACTTC
TRBV5-1	TRBD1	TRBJ2-7	few	CASSPGGTGTYEQYF	TGCGCCAGCAGCCCGGGTGGGACAGGTACCTACGAGCAGTACTTC
TRBV4-3	TRBD2	TRBJ2-1	NA	CASSQGTTSGPSYNEQFF	TGCGCCAGCAGCCAAGGGACGACTAGCGGACCTTCCTACAATGAGCAGTTCTTC
TRBV7-2	TRBD2	TRBJ2-7	few	CASSPTSGGPYEQYF	TGTGCCAGCAGCCCGACTAGCGGGGGGCCGTACGAGCAGTACTTC
TRBV18	NA	TRBJ1-1	few	CASSPSSNTEAFF	TGTGCCAGCTCACCATCATCGAACACTGAAGCTTTCTTT
TRBV19	NA	TRBJ1-1	few	CASAPVAAPGTEAFF	TGTGCCAGTGCCCCCGTGGCAGCGCCCGGCACTGAAGCTTTCTTT
TRBV5-8	NA	TRBJ2-1	NA	CASSLGVADFYNEQFF	TGTGCCAGCAGCTTGGGGGTTGCGGATTTCTACAATGAGCAGTTCTTC
TRBV7-2	NA	TRBJ1-2	NA	CASSPRSGVHGYTF	TGTGCCAGCAGCCCCCGGTCGGGAGTTCATGGCTACACCTTC
TRBV5-1	NA	TRBJ1-5	NA	CASSLEPSNQPQHF	TGCGCCAGCAGCTTGGAGCCAAGCAATCAGCCCCAGCATTTT
TRBV18	TRBD1	TRBJ2-7	NA	CASSRPGQGGYEQYF	TGTGCCAGCTCTCGACCGGGACAGGGGGGCTACGAGCAGTACTTC
TRBV7-2	NA	TRBJ2-3	few	CASSLRGGVSTDTQYF	TGTGCCAGCAGCTTACGCGGGGGCGTTAGCACAGATACGCAGTATTTT
TRBV2	TRBD1	TRBJ1-5	few	CASGTEVTQPQHF	TGTGCCAGCGGGACAGAGGTGACTCAGCCCCAGCATTTT
TRBV13	TRBD1	TRBJ2-4	few	CASSLGRRTGGNIQYF	TGTGCCAGCAGCTTAGGTCGAAGGACAGGGGGCAACATTCAGTACTTC
TRBV2	NA	TRBJ2-1	few	CASSEGGFSRVYNEQFF	TGTGCCAGCAGTGAAGGTGGTTTCAGTCGTGTCTACAATGAGCAGTTCTTC
TRBV7-8	NA	TRBJ2-5	few	CASSLQGETQYF	TGTGCCAGCAGCTTACAGGGGGAGACCCAGTACTTC
TRBV6-1	NA	TRBJ2-1	NA	CASSLSYNEQFF	TGTGCCAGCAGCCTCTCCTACAATGAGCAGTTCTTC
TRBV19	NA	TRBJ2-1	few	CASSERGSNEQFF	TGTGCCAGTAGTGAGCGAGGCTCCAATGAGCAGTTCTTC
TRBV9	TRBD2	TRBJ2-3	NA	CASSVAPGGSTDTQYF	TGTGCCAGCAGCGTAGCCCCGGGGGGGAGCACAGATACGCAGTATTTT
TRBV7-2	TRBD2	TRBJ2-3	NA	CASSFGTSGPGDTQYF	TGTGCCAGCAGCTTCGGGACTAGCGGGCCAGGGGATACGCAGTATTTT
TRBV18	NA	TRBJ2-5	NA	CASLPGVQETQYF	TGTGCCAGCCTCCCGGGGGTCCAAGAGACCCAGTACTTC
TRBV19	NA	TRBJ2-2	NA	CASNRAPNTGELFF	TGTGCCAGTAACCGCGCCCCGAACACCGGGGAGCTGTTTTTT
TRBV6-6	NA	TRBJ2-7	few	CASRSGAPGRYEQYF	TGTGCCAGCAGGTCTGGCGCGCCAGGGCGATACGAGCAGTACTTC
TRBV6-5	TRBD2	TRBJ2-5	NA	CASSLGLAGGQETQYF	TGTGCCAGCAGTTTGGGACTAGCGGGTGGCCAAGAGACCCAGTACTTC
TRBV5-1	TRBD1	TRBJ2-1	NA	CASSIRGGTDEQFF	TGCGCCAGCAGTATACGAGGGGGCACCGATGAGCAGTTCTTC
TRBV7-2	NA	TRBJ1-1	NA	CASSFGQRNTEAFF	TGTGCCAGCAGCTTCGGACAGAGAAACACTGAAGCTTTCTTT
TRBV19	NA	TRBJ2-7	few	CASSIPTATYEQYF	TGTGCCAGTAGTATTCCCACAGCCACCTACGAGCAGTACTTC
TRBV5-1	TRBD2	TRBJ2-7	NA	CASSLAPTSGGAVYEQYF	TGCGCCAGCAGCTTGGCCCCGACTAGCGGGGGGGCGGTATACGAGCAGTACTTC
TRBV6-1	NA	TRBJ1-1	NA	CASSKRTGIEAFF	TGTGCCAGCAGTAAGCGGACCGGTATTGAAGCTTTCTTT
TRBV7-2	NA	TRBJ2-7	NA	CASSLGFRGYEQYF	TGTGCCAGCAGCTTAGGTTTCCGGGGCTACGAGCAGTACTTC
TRBV12-5	NA	TRBJ2-1	NA	CASGPSAVSSYNEQFF	TGTGCTAGTGGTCCCTCGGCGGTGAGCTCCTACAATGAGCAGTTCTTC
TRBV18	TRBD1	TRBJ2-5	few	CASSPRQGTQETQYF	TGTGCCAGCTCACCGAGACAGGGGACACAAGAGACCCAGTACTTC
TRBV5-1	TRBD1	TRBJ1-1	few	CATRGRTGNTEAFF	TGCGCCACCAGGGGGAGGACAGGAAACACTGAAGCTTTCTTT
TRBV10-3	NA	TRBJ1-2	NA	CAISREDYGYTF	TGTGCCATCAGCAGGGAGGACTATGGCTACACCTTC
TRBV7-8	NA	TRBJ2-7	NA	CASSRTDYEQYF	TGTGCCAGCAGCCGGACAGACTACGAGCAGTACTTC
TRBV18	TRBD1	TRBJ1-2	NA	CASSHDIDRDYTF	TGTGCCAGCTCACACGACATAGACAGGGACTACACCTTC
TRBV9	NA	TRBJ2-6	few	CASSVQGNGFGANVLTF	TGTGCCAGCAGCGTGCAGGGAAATGGGTTTGGGGCCAACGTCCTGACTTTC
TRBV6-1	TRBD1	TRBJ1-2	NA	CASSRTGYEVDGYTF	TGTGCCAGCAGTCGGACAGGGTACGAGGTGGATGGCTACACCTTC
TRBV7-9	NA	TRBJ1-5	few	CASSPQGRGNQPQHF	TGTGCCAGCAGCCCCCAGGGAAGGGGCAATCAGCCCCAGCATTTT
TRBV2	TRBD1	TRBJ2-3	NA	CASRKTGGVDTQYF	TGTGCCAGCAGAAAGACAGGGGGCGTAGATACGCAGTATTTT
TRBV6-5	NA	TRBJ1-2	NA	CASSYSEQKVYGYTF	TGTGCCAGCAGTTACTCGGAACAGAAGGTCTATGGCTACACCTTC
TRBV5-1	NA	TRBJ1-2	NA	CASSLAARGYGYTF	TGCGCCAGCAGCTTGGCCGCCAGGGGCTATGGCTACACCTTC
TRBV18	TRBD1	TRBJ1-5	few	CASSPDRAQPQHF	TGTGCCAGCTCGCCCGACAGGGCTCAGCCCCAGCATTTT
TRBV29-1	TRBD1	TRBJ1-4	NA	CSVEGTGEEKLFF	TGCAGCGTTGAAGGGACAGGGGAGGAAAAACTGTTTTTT
TRBV7-2	TRBD1	TRBJ2-2	NA	CASSSTTGLPGELFF	TGTGCCAGCAGCTCTACGACAGGGCTACCCGGGGAGCTGTTTTTT
TRBV5-1	TRBD1	TRBJ1-5	NA	CASSRVGDRNQPQHF	TGCGCCAGCAGCCGTGTAGGGGACAGAAATCAGCCCCAGCATTTT
TRBV29-1	TRBD1	TRBJ1-2	NA	CSVWDRDYGYTF	TGCAGCGTCTGGGACAGGGACTATGGCTACACCTTC
TRBV23-1	NA	TRBJ1-1	NA	CASSQHCAGVRTEAFF	TGCGCCAGCAGTCAACATTGTGCGGGGGTGAGGACTGAAGCTTTCTTT
TRBV5-6	NA	TRBJ2-1	few	CASSSSVWGGTNEQFF	TGTGCCAGCAGCTCAAGTGTGTGGGGGGGCACCAATGAGCAGTTCTTC
TRBV6-1	NA	TRBJ1-2	NA	CASSEASTGTYGYTF	TGTGCCAGCAGTGAAGCGTCAACAGGGACCTATGGCTACACCTTC
TRBV7-9	TRBD1	TRBJ2-2	few	CASSPSGQGRTGELFF	TGTGCCAGCAGCCCTTCGGGACAGGGGAGGACCGGGGAGCTGTTTTTT
TRBV6-1	NA	TRBJ1-6	NA	CASSESAGTSSPLHF	TGTGCCAGCAGTGAATCCGCCGGGACATCCTCACCCCTCCACTTT